The 12 T cell receptor beta chains below come from one sample, sequenced in a study of control samples from healthy donors and cancer patients. Assay used: immunoSEQ multiplex PCR; TCRdb lists only in-frame clones, some missing. Found here are around 130,000 clones, roughly 90% of them singletons; the top ten hold roughly 8%. The sequenced sample was PBMCs. The receptors come from a man aged 50 to 60 with head and neck cancer.

The chain couples TRBV18 to TRBJ1-1; D ambiguous. Trimming removed 0 bases from V and 0 bases from J, with 8 bases in between. In germline, CDR1 is KGHSH, CDR2 LQKENI. This CDR3 has 15 amino acids. This CDR3 reads CASSPPGGVNTEAFF. In DNA, the CDR3 is TGTGCCAGCTCACCACCCGGCGGGGTGAACACTGAAGCTTTCTTT.

This clone was seen a handful of times. This chain links TRBV10-3 with TRBJ1-5; D is uncertain. Trimming took 0 bases from V and 4 from J, leaving 10 bases between them. Per the germline V gene, CDR1 is ENHRY and CDR2 is SYGVKD. The CDR3 extends over 15 amino acids. The CDR3 spells CAISESALENQPQHF. CDR3 in DNA: TGTGCCATCAGTGAGTCGGCACTTGAAAATCAGCCCCAGCATTTT.

This clone was seen just once. V and J are TRBV3-1 (or the pseudogene TRBV3-2) and TRBJ2-3; tentative D call: TRBD2 (6 bases). CDR3 length: 18 residues. V shed 3 bases and J shed 0 bases, with 19 bases lying between them. Germline CDR1 and CDR2: LGHDT and YNNKEL (reference sequence). CDR3 coding DNA: TGTGCCAGCAGCCATGAGGGCGGGACCCTATCTAGCACAGATACGCAGTATTTT. As protein: CASSHEGGTLSSTDTQYF.

The rearrangement links TRBV19 to TRBJ2-7; D may be TRBD1 (5 bases). The CDR3 length is 15 residues. Germline CDR1 reads LNHDA; CDR2 reads SQIVND (reference sequence). V was cut by 6 bases and J by 4 bases, with 19 bases left in between. CDR3 residues: CASSLIDSGSYEQYF. The CDR3 DNA follows: TGTGCCAGTAGCCTAATCGACAGTGGAAGTTACGAGCAGTACTTC.

The gene calls are TRBV10-1 and TRBJ2-3; 8 bases fit TRBD2. The V and J ends lost 3 bases and 2 bases, in that order; junction bases with no gene match: 7. The CDR3 covers 16 residues. Per germline, CDR1 WNHNN and CDR2 SYGVQD (reference sequence). In nucleotides, the CDR3 is TGCGCCAGCAGTGACGCTATAGCGGGGCACACAGATACGCAGTATTTT. This encodes CASSDAIAGHTDTQYF.

This chain connects TRBV6-2 or TRBV6-3 to TRBJ2-1; TRBD2 aligns across 9 bases. CDR3 length equals 14 residues. Germline V gene lookup returns CDR1 MNHEY and CDR2 SVGEGT. Trimming at V came to 4 bases and at J to 9 bases, leaving 7 bases not matched to a gene. The CDR3 DNA is TGTGCCAGCAGTTTTGCGGGGGGGCTGGGTGAGCAGTTCTTC. This translates into CASSFAGGLGEQFF.

The rearrangement links TRBV28 to TRBJ2-2, with TRBD2 identical over 8 bases. Germline CDR1 reads MDHEN; CDR2 reads SYDVKM. The CDR3 consists of 16 residues. V was pared by 1 base and J by 1 base, with 2 bases of the junction left unmatched. The CDR3 DNA follows: TGTGCCAGCAGTTTATCGGGGGGGGAGAACACCGGGGAGCTGTTTTTT. It specifies CASSLSGGENTGELFF.

The CDR3 protein is CASSPNLNQPQHF. Here the CDR3 DNA reads TGTGCCAGCAGTCCCAATCTGAATCAGCCCCAGCATTTT. J is TRBJ1-5 and V is TRBV27, with D hard to call. V was clipped by 5 bases and J by 4 bases, with 9 bases between them. The CDR3 spans 13 residues. Per germline, CDR1 MNHEY and CDR2 SMNVEV (reference sequence).

The chain carries TRBV21-1 and TRBJ2-7; the DNA was not compared with TRBD1, the D call given in the table. TRBV21-1 is annotated as a pseudogene. This CDR3 has 14 residues. The CDR3 nucleotides are TGTGCCCTTGAGTGGGGGCTGAATTCCTACGAGCAGTACTTC. Amino acids: CALEWGLNSYEQYF.

The chain joins TRBV10-3 to TRBJ1-2, with D perhaps TRBD1 (5 bases). From germline, CDR1 is ENHRY and CDR2 SYGVKD. V shed 5 bases and J shed 0 bases, with 16 bases lying between them. This CDR3 is built from 16 residues. The CDR3 protein is CAISNLPGGSNYGYTF. CDR3 nucleotide sequence: TGTGCCATCAGTAATTTGCCTGGGGGGTCTAACTATGGCTACACCTTC.

This chain connects TRBV6-6 to TRBJ1-6; tentative D call: TRBD1 (5 bases). This CDR3 is 14 amino acids long. V dropped 8 bases and J dropped 8 bases, with 16 bases sitting between them. CDR1 MNHNY and CDR2 SVGAGI come from the germline V gene (reference sequence). This CDR3 reads CASGTQGFDSPLHF. CDR3 DNA: TGTGCCAGCGGCACCCAGGGTTTTGATTCACCCCTCCACTTT.

The J gene is TRBJ2-1, the V gene TRBV6-1, with D tentatively TRBD2 (6 bases). Germline V CDR1 and CDR2: MNHNS, SASEGT. The CDR3 consists of 16 residues. V lost 2 bases and J 6 bases, leaving 17 bases between the germline ends. The CDR3 DNA sequence: TGTGCCAGCAGTGAATTTGGAGGGAGCGACTTCAATGAGCAGTTCTTC. As protein: CASSEFGGSDFNEQFF.